The clone carrying this TCR beta chain was observed at least ten times. Via MiXCR, TCRdb re-called the 5' RACE reads, giving one row per CDR3 protein. This table holds around 680,000 distinct CDR3 sequences, over 8.5% found once. This sample is part of a study of identical twins. CDR3 length equals 15 residues. Germline V gene lookup returns CDR1 SGDLS and CDR2 YYNGEE. V shed 3 bases and J 0 bases; nucleotides not matched to a gene: 2. The same specimen was also included in a second study, on yellow fever vaccine responses in identical twins.

The sequenced material came from PBMCs. This clonotype was obtained from a woman between 18 and 30 years old in good health. The J gene is TRBJ2-1, the V gene TRBV9; 8 nucleotides align to TRBD2. CDR3 in DNA: TGTGCCAGCAGCGACAGCGGGAGCTCCTACAATGAGCAGTTCTTC. Its protein product is CASSDSGSSYNEQFF.